The following is a T cell receptor beta chain sequence with its context. Its specificity is not known. The data originate from a study of T-cell memory formation after mild COVID-19. Overall study context: Among the donors, TCR clusters were largely specific to each donor. General study results and limits: From day 15 to 85, contracting clones were balanced between CD4 and CD8, whereas later expanders leaned toward CD4+.

The V end was cut by 0 bases, the J end by 8 bases, with 12 bases between. CDR1 and CDR2 from the germline V gene are SGHRS and YFSETQ. There are 14 residues in the CDR3. From 5'RACE with constant-segment primers came TCR alpha and TCR beta cDNA libraries that carried sample barcodes and UMIs. TCRdb reanalysed the 5' RACE reads using MiXCR and keeps one entry per CDR3 protein. The repertoire includes around 250,000 distinct CDR3 sequences, approximately 16% of them detected once, and around 21% sits in the top ten. The sequence was collected from a man aged 18 to 30 who had mild COVID-19 (a few samples of this study predate the infection). Cell type and time point are not known. The chain links TRBV5-1 to TRBJ2-1; no clear D. Sequenced sample: PBMCs or a T cell subset sorted from them (not recorded which). CDR3 bases: TGCGCCAGCAGCTTGGGTGGGTCCGGCGATGAGCAGTTCTTC. Its protein product is CASSLGGSGDEQFF.